Listed here are 5 T cell receptor beta chains from one sample, sequenced in a study of T cells in Graves' hyperthyroidism and ophthalmopathy. TCR beta CDR3 regions were amplified from RNA. HTBI primers were used for first-round RT-PCR of the TCR CDR3. Each CDR3 protein gets one entry after TCRdb re-called the multiplex PCR reads with MiXCR. The table shows about 500,000 distinct CDR3 sequences, with about 15% occurring only once. Specimen: blood. The source is a woman between 18 and 30 years old with Graves' hyperthyroidism.

This clonotype was counted ten times or more. The V call is TRBV27, the J call TRBJ1-1, with 10 bases aligning to TRBD1. V was pared by 7 bases and J by 8 bases, with 10 bases of the junction left unmatched. The CDR3 is made up of 14 amino acids. In germline, CDR1 is MNHEY, CDR2 SMNVEV (reference sequence). CDR3 bases: TGTGCCAGCACCTTGACAGGGGGCGCCCCCGAAGCTTTCTTT. Amino acids: CASTLTGGAPEAFF.

The rearrangement joins TRBV9 to TRBJ2-1; 8 bases fit TRBD2. J was trimmed by 10 bases and V by 0 bases; bases with no gene match: 9. Germline-derived CDR1 and CDR2 are SGDLS and YYNGEE. This CDR3 is built from 15 residues. The CDR3 bases are TGTGCCAGCAGCGTAGCCAGACGGGAGGGAGAGGAGCAGTTCTTC. It is translated as CASSVARREGEEQFF.

This clonotype came up many times. The V call is TRBV3-1, the J call TRBJ2-7; D unresolved. V was pared by 1 base and J by 7 bases, with 11 bases between. Germline assignment: CDR1 LGHDT and CDR2 YNNKEL (reference sequence). CDR3 length: 13 residues. CDR3 in amino acids: CASSQGPLGEQYV. In DNA form, the CDR3 reads TGTGCCAGCAGCCAAGGCCCGCTGGGGGAGCAGTACGTC.

The table lists this clonotype with many counts. The rearrangement uses TRBV2 and TRBJ2-7; 8 positions agree with TRBD1. V was pared by 0 bases and J by 2 bases, with 6 bases of the junction left unmatched. Germline loops: CDR1 SNHLY, CDR2 FYNNEI. This CDR3 has 16 amino acids. Written as DNA, the CDR3 is TGTGCCAGCAGTGAAGCCCGGGACAGGCTAACCTACGAGCAGTACTTC. It codes for CASSEARDRLTYEQYF.

This clonotype has more than one count but fewer than ten. The chain carries TRBV7-9 and TRBJ2-5; D is perhaps TRBD1 (5 bases). The germline V gene encodes CDR1 SEHNR and CDR2 FQNEAQ (reference sequence). This CDR3 has 13 residues. Trimming removed 2 bases from V and 2 bases from J, with 6 bases in between. In nucleotides, the CDR3 is TGTGCCAGCAGCTTACCAGGGCAAGAGACCCAGTACTTC. Protein: CASSLPGQETQYF.